One and the same sample provided the 32 T cell receptor beta chains below, sequenced in a study of tumor and adjacent non-tumor tissue in lung cancer. Three rounds of nested PCR, following a modified ARM-PCR protocol, produced the TCRbeta library. One entry per CDR3 protein results from TCRdb running MiXCR on the multiplex PCR reads. The sample consists of about 68,000 distinct CDR3 sequences, just under 60% of them appearing once. No cell sorting was done before RNA was extracted from the tissue. The sequenced material came from lung tumor tissue. The source is a man aged 45 to 65 with non-small cell lung cancer.

On this clonotype itself: Mismatch with germline at one junction end may stem from a read error. CDR3 coding DNA: TGTGCCAGTAGTTACGACTGGGGGCGAACTGAAGCTTTCTTC. Its protein product is CASSYDWGRTEAFF. This chain uses TRBV6-6 with TRBJ1-1; tentatively, D is TRBD1 (6 bases). CDR1 MNHNY and CDR2 SVGAGI come from the germline V gene (reference sequence). The CDR3 consists of 14 residues.

This clonotype came up a few times. V gene TRBV7-9 combines with J gene TRBJ1-2; D not certain. Trimming took off 6 bases at V and 1 base at J, with 9 bases between the two ends. CDR1 is SEHNR and CDR2 is FQNEAQ in the germline V gene (reference sequence). This CDR3 is built from 13 residues. In DNA, the CDR3 is TGTGCCAGCAGACAACACCTTAACTATGGCTACACCTTC. Protein product: CASRQHLNYGYTF.

This clonotype has just a few counts. This chain links TRBV20-1 with TRBJ2-7, with TRBD1 as a possible D gene (5 bases). The CDR3 is 15 residues long. Germline-derived CDR1 and CDR2 are DFQATT and SNEGSKA (reference sequence). Trimming removed 0 bases at V and 2 bases at J, with 14 bases between. CDR3 amino acids: CSARDLDRGTYEQYF. CDR3 bases: TGCAGTGCTAGAGACCTGGATAGGGGTACCTACGAGCAGTACTTC.

To note about this clonotype: A single base separates this from a much larger clone, so it may be a read error. The chain employs TRBV7-9 and TRBJ2-5; D ambiguous. Germline V gene sequence: CDR1 SEHNR, CDR2 FQNEAQ (reference sequence). The V gene lost 0 bases and the J gene lost 5 bases, with 7 bases spanning the gap. The CDR3 sequence is 13 residues long. The CDR3 DNA follows: TGTGCCAGCAGCTTAGCGTTCCATGAGACCCAGTACTTC. As protein: CASSLAFHETQYF.

The chain employs TRBV30 and TRBJ2-1; perhaps TRBD2 as D (7 bases). The germline V gene encodes CDR1 GTSNPN and CDR2 SVGIG (reference sequence). This CDR3 is 16 amino acids long. With 4 bases removed from V and 7 bases from J, the gap between germline ends came to 23 bases. CDR3 nucleotide sequence: TGTGCCTGGATGGACAGTCAGAGGACTAGAAAAAATGAGCAGTTCTTC. It codes for CAWMDSQRTRKNEQFF.

Regarding this clonotype: This may be a read error: a much more frequent sequence differs by one nucleotide. The genes are TRBV5-4 and TRBJ1-5; 12 bases fit TRBD1. CDR1 is SGHNT, CDR2 YYREEE, per germline (reference sequence). The CDR3 length is 16 residues. CDR3 sequence: CASSLSGQGADQTQHF. The CDR3, as DNA: TGTGCCAGCAGCTTGTCGGGACAGGGGGCGGATCAGACCCAGCATTTT. Full variable domain (missing parts from reference TRBV5-4 and TRBJ1-5): ETGVTQSPTHLIKTRGQQVTLRCSSQSGHNTVSWYQQALGQGPQFIFQYYREEENGRGNFPPRFSGLQFPNYSSELNVNALELDDSALYLCASSLSGQGADQTQHFGDGTRLSIL.

The table lists this clonotype with many counts. This rearrangement joins TRBV6-6 to TRBJ2-3, with D perhaps given as TRBD1 or TRBD2 (5 bases each). The germline CDR1 and CDR2 sequences are MNHNY and SVGAGI (reference sequence). CDR3 size: 14 residues. Trimming removed 5 bases at V and 2 bases at J, with 11 bases between. The CDR3 DNA sequence: TGTGCCAGCAGTGGGGGACCCTACACAGATACGCAGTATTTT. Translated: CASSGGPYTDTQYF.

This chain connects TRBV28 to TRBJ1-4, with a possible D match to TRBD1 (6 bases). Germline loops: CDR1 MDHEN, CDR2 SYDVKM. This CDR3 region has 15 residues. The V end was cut by 4 bases, the J end by 8 bases, with 17 bases between. CDR3 sequence: CASSSRDRWGEKLFF. The CDR3 DNA follows: TGTGCCAGCAGTTCCCGAGACAGGTGGGGCGAAAAACTGTTTTTT.

As to this clonotype: A read error may account for a junction end that differs from germline. CDR3 sequence: CTSSQELRLAGRTRELFF. CDR3 bases: TGCACCAGCAGCCAAGAATTAAGGCTAGCGGGGCGGACCAGGGAGCTGTTTTTT. The chain employs TRBV4-1 and TRBJ2-2, with 9 bases aligning to TRBD2. The germline CDR1 and CDR2 sequences are MGHRA and YSYEKL. CDR3 length equals 18 residues.

The chain employs TRBV6-5 and TRBJ2-3; D uncertain. With 7 bases removed from V and 0 bases from J, the gap between germline ends came to 11 bases. Germline V gene sequence: CDR1 MNHEY, CDR2 SVGAGI. This CDR3 is 14 amino acids long. In nucleotides, the CDR3 is TGTGCCAGCAACCGAAAGGATAGCACAGATACGCAGTATTTT. Its translation: CASNRKDSTDTQYF.

In regard to this clonotype: The junction departs from germline at one end; a sequencing error may be responsible. This chain uses TRBV6-6 with TRBJ2-5, with 7 bases that match TRBD2. Germline CDR1 is MNHNY and CDR2 is SVGAGI (reference sequence). The CDR3 has 13 amino acids. This CDR3 reads CASEGTNGSSQYF. DNA of the CDR3: TGTGCCAGCGAAGGGACTAACGGGAGTTCCCAGTATTTC.

A note on this clonotype: This could be a read error, since a much larger clone is one nucleotide away. Without the conserved terminal phenylalanine or tryptophan, this CDR3 likely stems from a read error. The chain is built from TRBV20-1 and TRBJ1-2; possibly TRBD1 for D (5 bases). Germline V gene lookup returns CDR1 DFQATT and CDR2 SNEGSKA (reference sequence). V lost 0 bases and J 2 bases, leaving 10 bases between the germline ends. This CDR3 spans 14 amino acids. The CDR3 here is CSARERGKNYGYTS. Here the CDR3 DNA reads TGCAGTGCTAGAGAGCGGGGGAAAAACTATGGCTACACCTCC.

As regards this clonotype: This could be a read error, since a much larger clone is one nucleotide away. The J gene is TRBJ2-7, the V gene TRBV5-4, with 7 bases matching TRBD1. The CDR3 is 15 amino acids. Trimming at V came to 0 bases and at J to 3 bases, leaving 6 bases not matched to a gene. Germline CDR1 SGHNT, CDR2 YYREEE (reference sequence). CDR3 coding DNA: TGTGCCAGCAGCTTGGCGCTCGGACAGGACTACGAGCAGTACTTC. Translation gives CASSLALGQDYEQYF.

Many counts were recorded for this clonotype. A much larger clone differs from this one at a single base, so this may be a read error. The rearrangement links TRBV11-1 to TRBJ1-5; 8 nucleotides line up with TRBD1. Looked up from germline, CDR1 is SGHAT and CDR2 is FQDESV (reference sequence). This CDR3 has 14 amino acids. DNA for the CDR3: TGTGCCGGCAGCCCCGGACAGGGTAATCAGCCCCAGCATTTT. It specifies CAGSPGQGNQPQHF. Together with reference TRBV11-1 and TRBJ1-5, the CDR3 gives the full variable domain: EAEVAQSPRYKITEKSQAVAFWCDPISGHATLYWYRQILGQGPELLVQFQDESVVDDSQLPKDRFSAERLKGVDSTLKIQPAELGDSAMYLCAGSPGQGNQPQHFGDGTRLSIL.

Worth noting for this clonotype: Its ends do not fully match the called genes, so a read error is possible. V usage is TRBV11-2 and J usage is TRBJ1-6; the D gene is possibly TRBD1 (6 bases). This CDR3 has 15 amino acids. Germline loops: CDR1 SGHAT, CDR2 FQNNGV. The CDR3 DNA reads as TGCGCCAGCGCAGGCATGGGACACCCCAATTCACACCTCCACTTT. Amino acids: CASAGMGHPNSHLHF.

This clonotype was seen a handful of times. With a much larger clone just one base away, this may be a read error. The CDR3 spells CASESGGSGEQFF. CDR3 DNA: TGCGCCAGCGAGTCAGGGGGGTCCGGTGAGCAGTTCTTC. The rearrangement joins TRBV10-1 to TRBJ2-1, with D perhaps matching TRBD1 (7 bases). This CDR3 region has 13 residues. V was shortened by 8 bases and J by 9 bases, with 17 bases between the two germline ends. Germline CDR1 reads WNHNN; CDR2 reads SYGVQD (reference sequence).

On this clonotype itself: The junction differs from germline at one of its ends, possibly a read error. The chain carries TRBV2 and TRBJ2-7; D remains ambiguous. Germline V gives CDR1 SNHLY, CDR2 FYNNEI. This CDR3 spans 14 amino acids. The CDR3 bases are TGTGGCAGCAGTAAGACGGAGAGCTCCTACGAGCAGTACTTC. Protein sequence: CGSSKTESSYEQYF.

Comments on this clonotype: Here the CDR3 omits its conserved ending phenylalanine or tryptophan, so a read error is the likely source. The chain couples TRBV20-1 to TRBJ2-5, with TRBD2 identical over 9 bases. The germline V gene encodes CDR1 DFQATT and CDR2 SNEGSKA (reference sequence). Trimming took 3 bases from V and 1 from J; bases not matched to a gene: 9. The CDR3 loop spans 16 amino acids. The DNA of the CDR3 is TGCAGTGCTAGTCGCGGGGCTAGCGGGGTCCAAGAGACCCAGTACTTA. Its translation: CSASRGASGVQETQYL.

With respect to this clonotype: The CDR3 end shows no conserved phenylalanine or tryptophan, and so a read error is likely. The chain combines TRBV7-9 with TRBJ2-1, with D possibly being TRBD1 (6 bases). This CDR3 region has 17 residues. Germline V gene lookup returns CDR1 SEHNR and CDR2 FQNEAQ (reference sequence). DNA of the CDR3: TGTGCCAGCAGCTGGGCCGGGACACATAAATCCTACAGTGAGCAGTTCTCC. Translation: CASSWAGTHKSYSEQFS.

Notes on this clonotype: This may be a read error, as it is one base from a much larger clone. J is TRBJ2-1 and V is TRBV6-1; 8 bases match TRBD2. The junction had 12 bases not matched to a gene; V was cut back by 8 bases and J by 9 bases. CDR3 length: 14 amino acids. Germline CDR1 is MNHNS and CDR2 is SASEGT. CDR3 sequence: CASRASGSQGEQFF. The CDR3 DNA reads TGTGCCAGCCGTGCTAGCGGGTCTCAGGGTGAGCAGTTCTTC.

Of note for this clonotype: A clone one base away is much larger, so this may be a read error. The genes are TRBV24-1 and TRBJ2-1; D is uncertain. The V end was cut by 4 bases, the J end by 9 bases, with 12 bases between. The CDR3 totals 13 residues. CDR1 is KGHDR and CDR2 is SFDVKD in the germline V gene. The CDR3 here is CATSEVGYGEQFF. In DNA, the CDR3 is TGTGCCACCAGTGAGGTAGGATACGGTGAGCAGTTCTTC.

This clonotype was seen a single time. A read error may account for a junction end that differs from germline. The chain couples TRBV10-1 to TRBJ2-2; D tentatively reads TRBD1 or TRBD2 (5 bases each). CDR3 size: 13 residues. The germline CDR1 and CDR2 sequences are WNHNN and SYGVQD (reference sequence). In DNA, the CDR3 is TGCGCCAGCAGTGAACAGGATACCGGGAAGCTGTTTTTT. Translating gives CASSEQDTGKLFF.

Details on this clonotype: This may stem from a read error, because a much larger clone lies one nucleotide away. The chain uses TRBV6-6 and TRBJ2-1, with D unresolved. The CDR3 covers 12 residues. The germline gives CDR1 MNHNY, CDR2 SVGAGI (reference sequence). CDR3: CASSPTYNEKFF. CDR3 sequence (DNA): TGTGCCAGCAGCCCTACCTACAATGAGAAGTTCTTC.

V and J are TRBV20-1 and TRBJ2-5; D is unresolved. Trimming stripped 1 base from V and 4 bases from J, with 13 bases between. Germline V gene sequence: CDR1 DFQATT, CDR2 SNEGSKA (reference sequence). The CDR3 consists of 14 residues. The DNA of the CDR3 is TGCAGTGCTAGAGCCCTAGACGGAGCAGAGACCCAGTACTTC. Amino acid sequence: CSARALDGAETQYF.

This clonotype has only one observation. A much larger clone lies one base from this, so it may be a read error. The rearrangement joins TRBV6-1 to TRBJ2-2, with D hard to call. In germline, CDR1 is MNHNS, CDR2 SASEGT. This CDR3 has 14 amino acids. CDR3 region: CVSSENWANGELFF. The CDR3, as DNA: TGTGTCAGCAGTGAAAACTGGGCAAACGGGGAGCTGTTTTTT.

As concerns this clonotype: A read error may explain this, as a much larger clone is one base away. The chain has TRBV10-3 and TRBJ1-2; D gene uncertain. V shed 5 bases and J shed 5 bases, with 6 bases lying between them. Germline lookup yields CDR1 ENHRY and CDR2 SYGVKD. The CDR3 is 11 amino acids. The CDR3 reads CAISLGYGYTF. The CDR3 DNA is TGTGCCATCAGTTTAGGGTATGGCTACACCTTC.

As regards this clonotype: This may be a read error: a much more frequent sequence differs by one nucleotide. The chain recombines TRBV6-6 with TRBJ2-1, with 7 bases matching TRBD2. V trimming: 5 bases; J trimming: 7 bases; junction bases outside the gene matches: 14. This CDR3 is 16 amino acids long. Germline CDR1 is MNHNY and CDR2 is SVGAGI (reference sequence). This CDR3 reads CASSLKTSRSGNEQFF. CDR3 DNA sequence: TGTGCCAGCAGTCTCAAGACTAGCAGGAGCGGAAATGAGCAGTTCTTC.

There are many counts of this clonotype. V usage is TRBV5-4 and J usage is TRBJ2-7; D is uncertain. Trimming shortened V by 0 bases and J by 5 bases, and 9 bases separated the two germline ends. Germline V CDR1 and CDR2: SGHNT, YYREEE (reference sequence). The CDR3 loop spans 13 amino acids. CDR3 in amino acids: CASSLVSSDEQYF. The DNA for the CDR3 is TGTGCCAGCAGCTTGGTTTCCTCAGACGAGCAGTACTTC. The full variable domain, rest sourced from reference TRBV5-4 and TRBJ2-7, is ETGVTQSPTHLIKTRGQQVTLRCSSQSGHNTVSWYQQALGQGPQFIFQYYREEENGRGNFPPRFSGLQFPNYSSELNVNALELDDSALYLCASSLVSSDEQYFGPGTRLTVT.

This clonotype was observed many times. The J gene is TRBJ1-2, the V gene TRBV6-1; the D is unclear. Germline V gene sequence: CDR1 MNHNS, CDR2 SASEGT. V lost 4 bases to trimming and J lost 5 bases, with 17 bases between them. The CDR3 loop spans 15 amino acids. CDR3 sequence (DNA): TGTGCCAGCAGTGCCCCCAGAGCAGGATGGTATGGCTACACCTTC. This encodes CASSAPRAGWYGYTF.

The CDR3 here is CASSLAMAGRRLAFF. As DNA, the CDR3 is TGTGCCAGCAGCTTAGCGATGGCAGGAAGACGACTAGCTTTCTTT. The chain recombines TRBV7-9 with TRBJ1-1; no clear D gene. Germline CDR1 SEHNR, CDR2 FQNEAQ (reference sequence). This CDR3 spans 15 amino acids. Deletions cut 0 bases from V and 10 bases from J, with 18 bases between.

V and J are TRBV11-3 and TRBJ2-3, with D perhaps TRBD2 (5 bases). Trimming took 3 bases from V and 12 from J, leaving 16 bases between them. From germline, CDR1 is SGHNT and CDR2 YENEEA. The CDR3 consists of 13 residues. CDR3 loop: CASSFQRADAQYF. The CDR3 bases are TGTGCCAGCAGCTTTCAGAGGGCAGATGCACAGTATTTT. Full variable domain (rest looked up from reference TRBV11-3 and TRBJ2-3): EAGVVQSPRYKIIEKKQPVAFWCNPISGHNTLYWYLQNLGQGPELLIRYENEEAVDDSQLPKDRFSAERLKGVDSTLKIQPAELGDSAVYLCASSFQRADAQYFGPGTRLTVL.

A note on this clonotype: At one of its ends the junction is not consistent with the germline gene, which may arise from a read error. The chain carries TRBV29-1 and TRBJ2-6, with D unclear. Per germline, CDR1 SQVTM and CDR2 ANQGSEA. CDR3 length equals 14 residues. The CDR3 DNA follows: TGCGGCGTCGGAGAGCTCGTGGGGGCCAACGTCCTGACTTTC. Translating gives CGVGELVGANVLTF.